This T cell receptor beta chain was documented in a study of long-term antiretroviral therapy in people with HIV. About the study: First collections came about a decade before the 2015 immediate-ART recommendation.

This clone showed up just once. Its specificity is not known. Findings and caveats of the study: Older ART regimens may have been in use when blood was drawn between about 2003 and 2017.

Two or more post-ART PBMC samples, plus at least one pre-ART sample, were available for each donor. Run at survey level, the immunoSEQ assay was version v3.0. Each sample had sequencing targeting about 35,000-50,000 T-cell genomes. TCRdb's copy holds only in-frame clones and misses some; the assay was immunoSEQ multiplex PCR. The sample yields approximately 26,000 clones, roughly 84% seen once. The CDR3 sequence is 12 residues long. CDR1 and CDR2 from the germline V gene are SGHNT and YYREEE (reference sequence). V shed 4 bases and J shed 5 bases, with 10 bases lying between them. This clonotype was obtained from a man younger than 35 with HIV. Sample: unsorted PBMCs, taken 0.4 years after starting antiretroviral therapy. The V gene is TRBV5-4, the J gene TRBJ2-7, with D unresolved. The DNA of the CDR3 is TGTGCCAGCAGCGAAACACGTCACGAGCAGTACTTC. Translated: CASSETRHEQYF.